This entry features one TCR beta chain sequence. Its antigen target is currently unknown. Within one base of it there is no much larger clone, and no base qualities were kept. V loses 4 bases, J loses 8 bases, and the germline ends lie 17 bases apart. Based on the germline V gene, the CDR1 and CDR2 sequences are MDHEN and SYDVKM. The CDR3 runs 14 amino acids, cysteine and phenylalanine included. Of the read, only the CDR3 DNA is kept; its 42 bases are in frame from base 1. The data were obtained in a study of blood T cells in healthy people across ages (dated by TCRdb to 2014 to 2015). About the investigation overall: In model experiments, template switching captured about one uniquely barcoded TCR beta cDNA molecule for every two T cells. The study measured age-related changes in TCR beta repertoire diversity using deep sequencing normalized with unique cDNA molecular identifiers. Donors were grouped into four age groups: young (average approximately 15 years), middle-aged (about 40), aged (about 60) and long-lived (about 90). To avoid experimental bias, donors of different ages were spread randomly across the sequencing lanes. Two additional independent replicas of 1 million unique cDNA reads from the same blood draw were analyzed for two donors (one aged 18 to 29 and one aged 80 or older).

The donors were some 39 Caucasian individuals from Russia, aged 6 to 90 years, who were systemically healthy. Each donor gave about 9.2 milliliters of peripheral blood, drawn into EDTA-treated Vacutainer tubes. PBMCs were isolated by Ficoll-Paque density-gradient centrifugation, with at least 6.5 million obtained per sample. Total RNA, at least 6 micrograms per sample, was extracted from PBMCs with Trizol reagent. For every donor, flow cytometry on a PBMC aliquot measured the percentage of naive CD45RAhigh/CD27high T cells. The library was made by 5' RACE. For sequencing, an Illumina HiSeq 2500 was employed. A second PCR of roughly 7 to 12 cycles was performed with a sample-barcoded 5' primer and a J-beta primer mix. A template-switch 5' adaptor carrying 12 random nucleotides introduced a unique molecular identifier onto each TCR beta cDNA molecule. Each sample yielded at least 3 million CDR3-containing paired-end reads. First-strand cDNA synthesis was performed from all RNA using the Mint cDNA synthesis kit, with priming by a TRBC-specific oligonucleotide. Following uracil-DNA glycosylase treatment, a first 18-cycle PCR with universal primers M1SS and BC2_uni_R was performed on all cDNA. The authors' analysis ran thus. For normalization, 1 million high-quality reads were randomly selected from each sample, with every read carrying a distinct molecular identifier. Reads sharing molecular identifiers were discarded rather than binned into consensus sequences. MiTCR, set to a Q25 quality threshold and the strictest error-elimination algorithm, was used for CDR3 identification, clonotype clustering and error correction. A nonparametric unseen species model using Euler transformation provided a lower-bound estimate of total TCR beta diversity. In TCRdb, the public reads were trimmed at Q25 with fastp and aligned with MiXCR, with productive beta chains retained. Every entry covers one CDR3 protein and lists the most common genes and DNA from its rows. TCRdb's processing, not the study's, gives the V and J calls here. This sample comprises about 800,000 distinct CDR3 sequences, 55% to 75% of them detected only once. Of the sample, around 20% falls within the top ten clones.

Study-wide findings and limitations: As age increased, observed TCR beta diversity per million T cells dropped in a roughly linear way, and a significant reduction was already evident by age 40. The long-lived group showed more naive CD4+ T cells, fewer expanded clones and increased TCR diversity than the aged group, suggesting age selection. Because donor CMV infection status was unknown, age-related changes in expanded clonotypes were potentially confounded. A strong correlation was found between observed TCR beta diversity and the percentage of naive T cells measured by flow cytometry. Conclusive comparison of naive and antigen-experienced compartments was prevented by the profiling of bulk unsorted PBMCs. Estimates of total diversity based on one million sequenced T cells were considered lower bounds and underestimates.

The sequenced sample consisted of blood. This sequence uses TRBV28 and TRBJ1-2, with the D gene call left open. This clonotype originated in a man in his thirties or forties in good health. In nucleotide form, the sequence is TGTGCCAGCAGTTCGGCCCCCAGGTGGTGGGGCTACACCTTC. This is translated as CASSSAPRWWGYTF.